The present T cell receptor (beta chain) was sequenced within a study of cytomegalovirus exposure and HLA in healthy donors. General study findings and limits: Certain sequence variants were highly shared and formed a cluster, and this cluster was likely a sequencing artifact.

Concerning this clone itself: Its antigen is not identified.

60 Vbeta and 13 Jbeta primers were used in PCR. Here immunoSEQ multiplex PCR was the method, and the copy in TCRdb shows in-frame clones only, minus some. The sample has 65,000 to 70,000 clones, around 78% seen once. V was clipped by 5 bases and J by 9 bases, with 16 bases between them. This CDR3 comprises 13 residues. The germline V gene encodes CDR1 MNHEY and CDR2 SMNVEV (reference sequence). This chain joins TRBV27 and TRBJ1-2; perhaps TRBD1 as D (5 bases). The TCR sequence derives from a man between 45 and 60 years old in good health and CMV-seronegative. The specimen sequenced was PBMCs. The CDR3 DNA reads TGTGCCAGCAGTCCCACGGCGGGGGTACGCTACACCTTC. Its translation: CASSPTAGVRYTF.